Shown below are 8 T cell receptor beta chains from a single sample sequenced in a study of cytomegalovirus exposure and HLA in healthy donors. 13 Jbeta primers and 60 Vbeta primers were used for the PCR. Assay: immunoSEQ multiplex PCR; the TCRdb copy retains only in-frame clones and omits some. The sample lists over 100,000 clones, about four fifths occurring once. Source material: PBMCs. The receptor source for this set is a young man in good health and CMV-seropositive.

As for this clone: The sample has other DNA sequences that encode this CDR3 too. V is TRBV4-3 and J is TRBJ2-7; 8 positions match TRBD1. V shed 4 bases, J shed 0 bases, and the junction held 5 bases outside the gene matches. CDR3 length: 15 amino acids. CDR1 and CDR2 (germline): LGHNA, YSLEER. In nucleotides, the CDR3 is TGCGCCAGCAGCCTAAGGACAGGGTCCTCCTACGAGCAGTACTTC. Its translation: CASSLRTGSSYEQYF.

This rearrangement joins TRBV2 to TRBJ2-7; 10 bases line up with TRBD2. V shed 6 bases, J shed 2 bases, and the junction held 16 bases outside the gene matches. Germline V lookup: CDR1 SNHLY, CDR2 FYNNEI. CDR3 length: 18 amino acids. Here the CDR3 reads CASSSSRLAGDQAYEQYF. The CDR3 DNA follows: TGTGCCAGCAGCTCCTCAAGGCTAGCGGGGGATCAGGCCTACGAGCAGTACTTC.

The chain joins TRBV30 to TRBJ1-2; tentative D call: TRBD1 (5 bases). Between the trimmed V and J ends, which lost 0 bases and 4 bases, there was a span of 9 bases. Germline lookup yields CDR1 GTSNPN and CDR2 SVGIG (reference sequence). The CDR3 totals 13 residues. CDR3 sequence reads: CAWSVPGPYGYTF. CDR3 coding DNA: TGTGCCTGGAGTGTACCAGGGCCCTATGGCTACACCTTC.

This clone was picked up a small number of times. This chain uses TRBV28 with TRBJ1-1, with D possibly matching TRBD1 (6 bases). Per the germline V gene, CDR1 is MDHEN and CDR2 is SYDVKM. Trimming took 8 bases from V and 0 from J, leaving 16 bases between them. This CDR3 contains 15 residues. The CDR3 here is CASDSIGQMNTEAFF. The CDR3 DNA reads as TGTGCCAGCGACTCGATCGGACAGATGAACACTGAAGCTTTCTTT.

The chain is built from TRBV11-3 and TRBJ2-2; 8 nucleotides align to TRBD1. The V gene's germline CDR1 is SGHNT and CDR2 YENEEA. CDR3 length: 15 residues. V shed 4 bases and J 4 bases; nucleotides not matched to a gene: 5. In DNA, the CDR3 is TGTGCCAGCAGCTCCGGACAGGGTGGCACCGGGGAGCTGTTTTTT. This encodes CASSSGQGGTGELFF.

This clone came up once. This chain links TRBV9 with TRBJ2-1, with TRBD2 matching 14 bases. Trimming at V came to 4 bases and at J to 9 bases, leaving 9 bases not matched to a gene. The CDR3 length is 16 residues. CDR1 is SGDLS and CDR2 is YYNGEE in the germline V gene. CDR3: CASSLGLAGGSVEQFF. The CDR3 nucleotides are TGTGCCAGCAGCCTAGGACTAGCGGGGGGTTCAGTTGAGCAGTTCTTC. The complete variable domain, with remaining parts taken from reference TRBV9 and TRBJ2-1, reads DSGVTQTPKHLITATGQRVTLRCSPRSGDLSVYWYQQSLDQGLQFLIQYYNGEERAKGNILERFSAQQFPDLHSELNLSSLELGDSALYFCASSLGLAGGSVEQFFGPGTRLTVL.

The chain recombines TRBV6-5 with TRBJ1-1; 7 bases line up with TRBD1. The junction had 7 bases not matched to a gene; V was cut back by 8 bases and J by 4 bases. The CDR3 extends over 13 amino acids. The V gene's germline CDR1 is MNHEY and CDR2 SVGAGI. CDR3 coding DNA: TGTGCCAGCGGACAAGCAGGGGGCACTGAAGCTTTCTTT. Translated, it gives CASGQAGGTEAFF.

The V and J genes are TRBV2 and TRBJ1-2, with D possibly matching TRBD1 (6 bases). There are 14 residues in the CDR3. The V gene lost 3 bases and the J gene lost 8 bases, with 16 bases spanning the gap. The germline V gene has CDR1 SNHLY and CDR2 FYNNEI. CDR3 bases: TGTGCCAGCAGTGACGTCATGAGGGGGAACGGCTACACCTTC. Its protein product is CASSDVMRGNGYTF.